The text below deals with one TCR beta chain. The antigen is undetermined. The sample originates from a study of blood T cells in healthy people across ages. Study-wide findings and caveats: Diversity estimates drawn from one million T cells were deemed underestimates. More naive CD4+ cells and higher diversity marked long-lived donors relative to aged donors.

Healthy Caucasian individuals from Russia aged 6 to 90 were enrolled as donors. The V end was cut by 3 bases, the J end by 0 bases, with 22 bases between. There are 18 residues in the CDR3. The germline V gene encodes CDR1 DFQATT and CDR2 SNEGSKA (reference sequence). PCR was performed a second time for roughly 7 to 11 cycles using a sample-barcoded 5' primer and a J-beta primer mix. In TCRdb, the 5' RACE reads were re-called with MiXCR into one record per CDR3 protein. The sample shows 2 million or so distinct CDR3 sequences, about 49% of them seen only once. The sequenced sample consisted of blood. The chain has TRBV20-1 and TRBJ2-3, with D possibly matching TRBD2 (5 bases). This clonotype was obtained from a woman aged 35 to 49 in good health. The CDR3 DNA is TGCAGTGCTAGGAACCAAGAATTAGGACGGACTAGCACAGATACGCAGTATTTT. Translated, it gives CSARNQELGRTSTDTQYF.